This section outlines one T cell receptor beta chain sequence together with its context. V was pared by 4 bases and J by 6 bases, with 12 bases between. Germline V CDR1 and CDR2: SNHLY, FYNNEI. The CDR3 is made up of 13 amino acids. Clones were read by immunoSEQ multiplex PCR, and TCRdb kept only the in-frame ones, dropping some. The sample lists 200,000 to 250,000 clones, roughly 94% occurring once. The source of the sample is a study of control samples from healthy donors and cancer patients. The chain links TRBV2 to TRBJ1-1; D perhaps matches TRBD1 (6 bases). This clonotype was obtained from a man between 45 and 60 years old in good health. The sequencing input was blood. The CDR3 spells CASSVARGAEAFF. CDR3 DNA sequence: TGTGCCAGCAGTGTAGCCAGGGGCGCTGAAGCTTTCTTT.